This TCR beta chain stems from a study of spatial heterogeneity in lung cancer. Study overall: Any follow-up PBMC samples that were available went on to be sequenced, and the median time to follow-up was approximately 2 years after resection. Findings and limits, study-wide: Ubiquitous expanded tumor TCRs were seen in blood more at resection than at follow-up.

The V gene's germline CDR1 is SGHDT and CDR2 YYEEEE. The CDR3 is 14 amino acids. As to time point: blood at routine non-recurrence follow-up after resection. Whole RNA came from tumor, nontumor lung or frozen PBMC and was sequenced without being sorted. This clonotype was observed a handful of times. The antigen remains undetermined. Germline and junction disagree at one end, which may indicate a read error. TCR cDNA molecules were tagged individually, and each one carried a unique molecular identifier. MiXCR was run by TCRdb on the 5' RACE reads, yielding one entry per CDR3 protein. The sample consists of more than 25,000 distinct CDR3 sequences, 5.4% of them appearing once.

The sample here was PBMCs, taken at follow-up. This chain links TRBV5-6 with TRBJ2-7; D is possibly TRBD2 (5 bases). The clonotype was recovered from a female donor with early-stage non-small cell lung cancer. CDR3 residues: CVSGPHGDSYEQYF. DNA for the CDR3: TGTGTCAGCGGACCGCACGGGGACTCCTACGAGCAGTACTTC.